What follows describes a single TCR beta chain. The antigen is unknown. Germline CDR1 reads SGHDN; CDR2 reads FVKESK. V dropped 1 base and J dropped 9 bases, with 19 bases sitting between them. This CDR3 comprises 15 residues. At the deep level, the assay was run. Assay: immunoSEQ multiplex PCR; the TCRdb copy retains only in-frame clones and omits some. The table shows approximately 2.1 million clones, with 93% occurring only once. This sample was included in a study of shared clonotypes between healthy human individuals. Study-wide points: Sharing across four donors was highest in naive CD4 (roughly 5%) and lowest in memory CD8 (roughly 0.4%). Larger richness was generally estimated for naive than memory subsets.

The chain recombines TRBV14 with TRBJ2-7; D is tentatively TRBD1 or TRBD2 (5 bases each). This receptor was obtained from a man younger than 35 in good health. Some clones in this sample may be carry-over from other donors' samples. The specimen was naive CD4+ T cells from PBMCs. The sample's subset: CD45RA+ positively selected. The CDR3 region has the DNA TGTGCCAGCAGCCAAGCCGGGACGGACCCTACGGGGCAGTACTTC. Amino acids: CASSQAGTDPTGQYF.